This is a list of T cell receptor beta chains from one sample in a study of cytomegalovirus exposure and HLA in healthy donors. The repertoire was sequenced with immunoSEQ multiplex PCR; TCRdb's copy has only in-frame clones and lacks some. The table lists 98,000 or so clones, around 95% of them singletons. Sequencing input: PBMCs. These TCRs come from a woman aged 18-35 years in good health and CMV-seronegative. CDR3s include the opening cysteine and the closing phenylalanine or tryptophan. The D gene is left open where the match is weak. A row's size may be missing; if present it is once, few, many or a size class.

D	size	J	V	DNA	CDR3
TRBD2	NA	TRBJ2-3	TRBV4-3	TGCGCCAGCAGCCAAGATCTGCGGGGGGACACAGATACGCAGTATTTT	CASSQDLRGDTDTQYF
TRBD1	once	TRBJ2-6	TRBV4-3	TGCGCCAGCAGCCAAGGTCCTGGACAGGGAACCTCTGGGGCCAACGTCCTGACTTTC	CASSQGPGQGTSGANVLTF
NA	NA	TRBJ2-3	TRBV19	TGTGCCAGTAGTATTACTTACGCTAGCACAGATACGCAGTATTTT	CASSITYASTDTQYF
NA	NA	TRBJ1-2	TRBV15	TGTGCCACCAGCAGAGATAGGCAGGAAGCTAACTATGGCTACACCTTC	CATSRDRQEANYGYTF
NA	NA	TRBJ1-2	TRBV7-3	TGTGCCAGCAGCTCCCCAAACGGGGGTGGCTACACCTTC	CASSSPNGGGYTF
TRBD2	NA	TRBJ2-3	TRBV15	TGTGCCACCAGCAACATAGCGGGAAACACAGATACGCAGTATTTT	CATSNIAGNTDTQYF
TRBD1	NA	TRBJ1-4	TRBV15	TGTGCCACCAGCAAAAGGCTTCCGGGACAGGGCCGCCCAACTAATGAAAAACTGTTTTTT	CATSKRLPGQGRPTNEKLFF
TRBD1	NA	TRBJ1-5	TRBV28	TGTGCCAGCAGTTTATTGGGACAGGGAAATCAGCCCCAGCATTTT	CASSLLGQGNQPQHF
NA	NA	TRBJ2-5	TRBV30	TGTGCCTGGAGTGTATGGGGGGGGCACGAGACCCAGTACTTC	CAWSVWGGHETQYF
TRBD2	NA	TRBJ2-7	TRBV5-4	TGTGCCAGCAGCACTAGCGGGGGGAGCTACGAGCAGTACTTC	CASSTSGGSYEQYF
NA	once	TRBJ2-6	TRBV7-9	TGTGCCAGCAGCTTAGGACAGGTGGCTTTCTCTGGGGCCAACGTCCTGACTTTC	CASSLGQVAFSGANVLTF
NA	once	TRBJ2-3	TRBV28	TGTGCCAGCAGTTTGCAGCCCAGGGCAGATACGCAGTATTTT	CASSLQPRADTQYF
TRBD1	NA	TRBJ1-4	TRBV9	TGTGCCAGCAGCGAAGGACAGGGTTTTCTCGTTAATGAAAAACTGTTTTTT	CASSEGQGFLVNEKLFF
TRBD1	NA	TRBJ1-5	TRBV19	TGTGCCAGTAGGACAGGGGCCCCCGGGCCCCAGCATTTT	CASRTGAPGPQHF
NA	NA	TRBJ1-1	TRBV7-9	TGTGCCAGCAGCGTCACCGGGGGGAGGAACACTGAAGCTTTCTTT	CASSVTGGRNTEAFF
TRBD1	NA	TRBJ2-7	TRBV27	TGTGCCAGCAGTTCCCGACAGGGCTTACCGAACGAGCAGTACTTC	CASSSRQGLPNEQYF
TRBD1	NA	TRBJ2-7	TRBV2	TGTGCCATGCGCCGGGACAGTGGTATCTTCGAGCAGTACTTC	CAMRRDSGIFEQYF
TRBD2	NA	TRBJ2-1	TRBV14	TGTGCCAGCAGCCAAGCACCCGCGGGGGGAAGGCAGTTCTTC	CASSQAPAGGRQFF
NA	NA	TRBJ1-5	TRBV19	TGTGCCAGTAGCTGGGGGGGGCCGATGAATCAGCCCCAGCATTTT	CASSWGGPMNQPQHF
TRBD1	NA	TRBJ2-7	TRBV7-9	TGTGCCAGCAGCTCAACCGGGACAGGGGACGAGCAGTACTTC	CASSSTGTGDEQYF
TRBD1	NA	TRBJ2-7	TRBV27	TGTGCCAGCAGTTTCCAGGGGGTGGTCTACGAGCAGTACTTC	CASSFQGVVYEQYF
TRBD1	NA	TRBJ1-2	TRBV5-1	TGCGCCAGCAGCTTGTCGACAGGGGAGGATGGCTACACCTTC	CASSLSTGEDGYTF
NA	once	TRBJ1-1	TRBV5-5	TGTGCCAGCAGCTTGGGTGGGACAAGCCAAGCTTTCTTT	CASSLGGTSQAFF
NA	NA	TRBJ2-2	TRBV7-2	TGTGCCAGCAGGGGACTTGGGTTGGCCGGGGAGCTGTTTTTT	CASRGLGLAGELFF
NA	NA	TRBJ1-1	TRBV28	TGTGCCAGCAGGTCCGGGACTGAAGCTTTCTTT	CASRSGTEAFF
TRBD1	NA	TRBJ1-2	TRBV25-1	TGTGCCAGCAGTGGGGGGCGATACAGGGGGCCGGACTATGGCTACACCTTC	CASSGGRYRGPDYGYTF
TRBD2	NA	TRBJ2-3	TRBV30	TGTGCCTGGAGTGTGAGCGGGGGGACAGATACGCAGTATTTT	CAWSVSGGTDTQYF
NA	NA	TRBJ1-2	TRBV5-1	TGCGCCAGCAGCTTGAGGGCAGGGCCCTACTATGGCTACACCTTC	CASSLRAGPYYGYTF
NA	NA	TRBJ2-7	TRBV18	TGTGCCAGCTCAATTCAGGGGAGAGGGCAGTACTTC	CASSIQGRGQYF
TRBD1	NA	TRBJ1-1	TRBV28	TGTGCCAGCAGCATAGGGACAGGGTCCATGAACACTGAAGCTTTCTTT	CASSIGTGSMNTEAFF
TRBD1	NA	TRBJ1-1	TRBV4-1	TGCGCCAGCAGCTCGCCCGGGACAGGGGGCACTGAAGCTTTCTTT	CASSSPGTGGTEAFF
TRBD2	NA	TRBJ2-5	TRBV7-9	TGTGCCAGCAGCTTAGGGCGCGGGGGGCCCGGGGAGACCCAGTACTTC	CASSLGRGGPGETQYF
NA	NA	TRBJ1-6	TRBV2	TGTGCCAGCAGTGACGGACAGCTTAATTCACCCCTCCACTTT	CASSDGQLNSPLHF
NA	NA	TRBJ1-5	TRBV7-8	TGTGCCAGCACCACAGAGACAGGTTTTCAGCCCCAGCATTTT	CASTTETGFQPQHF
TRBD2	NA	TRBJ2-5	TRBV2	TGTGCCAGCAGACGACTAGCGGGGGGGCAAGAGACCCAGTACTTC	CASRRLAGGQETQYF
NA	NA	TRBJ2-2	TRBV28	TGTGCCAGCAGTTTTTATGGAGGCGGGGAGCTGTTTTTT	CASSFYGGGELFF
NA	NA	TRBJ2-1	TRBV9	TGTGCCAGCAGCGTATCCCTAGACGGGGGAGGCTACAATGAGCAGTTCTTC	CASSVSLDGGGYNEQFF
NA	NA	TRBJ2-5	TRBV30	TGTGCCTGGAGTCGGGGGTATCAAGAGACCCAGTACTTC	CAWSRGYQETQYF
NA	once	TRBJ1-5	TRBV2	TGTGCCAGCATGAGGGATCCCCTTAATCAGCCCCAGCATTTT	CASMRDPLNQPQHF
TRBD1	NA	TRBJ1-5	TRBV2	TGTGCCAGCAGGAATATGGACAGGGGCAATCAGCCCCAGCATTTT	CASRNMDRGNQPQHF
NA	NA	TRBJ2-1	TRBV6-4	TGTGCCAGCAGTGACTCGGGCGGGCGGAGGTACAATGAGCAGTTCTTC	CASSDSGGRRYNEQFF
NA	NA	TRBJ1-3	TRBV7-9	TGTGCCAGCAGCAGCAGGGTAGCTTTGGACACCATATATTTT	CASSSRVALDTIYF
TRBD1	NA	TRBJ1-1	TRBV2	TGTGCCAGCAGTTGGACAGGAGATGAAGCTTTCTTT	CASSWTGDEAFF
NA	NA	TRBJ1-2	TRBV7-2	TGTGCCAGCAGCCCCCAGGGCTGGAATCTGGGCTATGGCTACACCTTC	CASSPQGWNLGYGYTF
TRBD1	NA	TRBJ1-1	TRBV6-1	TGTGCCAGCAGTAGGACAGGGAGTGAAGCTTTCTTT	CASSRTGSEAFF
NA	NA	TRBJ1-2	TRBV28	TGTGCCAGCAATGCGGGCTATGGCTACACCTTC	CASNAGYGYTF
TRBD1	NA	TRBJ2-7	TRBV6-5	TGTGCCAGCAGCCCCGGGACAGGGGCTGGGTGGCAGTACTTC	CASSPGTGAGWQYF
NA	NA	TRBJ2-3	TRBV7-2	TGTGCCAGCAGCTCCTCTAGCGCGGTAGGGTCAGATACGCAGTATTTT	CASSSSSAVGSDTQYF
NA	few	TRBJ1-6	TRBV16	TGTGCCAGCAGCCAATCCCGGGCGGAACAGGGATCACCCCTCCACTTT	CASSQSRAEQGSPLHF
NA	NA	TRBJ1-1	TRBV19	TGTGCCAGTAGTCCCTCCAGGGCAAAGAACACTGAAGCTTTCTTT	CASSPSRAKNTEAFF
TRBD2	NA	TRBJ2-7	TRBV5-4	TGTGCCAGATCCGGGACTAGCGGGTTTGGGAGCTCCTACGAGCAGTACTTC	CARSGTSGFGSSYEQYF
NA	NA	TRBJ1-4	TRBV7-8	TGTGCCAGCAGCTTAGAGACAGATGAAAAACTGTTTTTT	CASSLETDEKLFF
NA	NA	TRBJ2-7	TRBV2	TGTGCCAGCAGTGAATTGATAGTGGACACAACCTCCTACGAGCAGTACTTC	CASSELIVDTTSYEQYF
NA	NA	TRBJ1-1	TRBV7-9	TGTGCCAGCAGCTTAGCCGATGGGGGGTTGACTGAAGCTTTCTTT	CASSLADGGLTEAFF
NA	NA	TRBJ1-4	TRBV5-4	TGTGCCAGCAGCTCCCCTTCTGAAAAACTGTTTTTT	CASSSPSEKLFF
NA	once	TRBJ1-1	TRBV7-2	TGTGCCAGCAGCTTAGCGGAGGGAAAAGTCACTGAAGCTTTCTTT	CASSLAEGKVTEAFF
TRBD2	NA	TRBJ2-1	TRBV7-9	TGTGCCAGCAGCTCAGCCGGGACTACCTACAATGAGCAGTTCTTC	CASSSAGTTYNEQFF
TRBD1	NA	TRBJ1-2	TRBV4-2	TGTGCCAGCAGCCAGAGACAGGGAAGCTATGGCTACACCTTC	CASSQRQGSYGYTF
TRBD1	NA	TRBJ1-1	TRBV2	TGTGCCAGCAGCTCCAACCGAAGGACAGGCTTGAACACTGAAGCTTTCTTT	CASSSNRRTGLNTEAFF
NA	NA	TRBJ2-1	TRBV28	TGTGCCAGCAGTTTGAGGACAGAGTACCAGTTCTTC	CASSLRTEYQFF